This TCR beta chain was sequenced for a study of CD8 T cells in ankylosing spondylitis. Libraries for TCR beta were made by quantitative 5'-RACE with molecular barcodes. A single record per CDR3 protein comes from TCRdb applying MiXCR to the 5' RACE reads. The sample shows under 300,000 distinct CDR3 sequences, about 10% of them seen only once. This CDR3 has 17 residues. Between the trimmed V and J ends, which lost 0 bases and 1 base, there was a span of 12 bases. Germline values: CDR1 MNHEY, CDR2 SVGAGI. Broader study findings: Reportedly, matched ankylosing spondylitis synovial fluid was significantly enriched for disease-linked clones. Characteristic of ankylosing spondylitis blood, it appeared, was a TCR beta motif comprising fewer than 10 highly homologous variants. Prior literature has documented some motif variants in synovial fluid and blood from reactive arthritis.

This clonotype appeared many times. Its antigen is unknown. The source of this sequence is a male donor with ankylosing spondylitis or in good health (not recorded which). The gene calls are TRBV6-5 and TRBJ2-2; D remains unclear. Sequenced sample: blood, either unsorted or a sorted T cell fraction (not recorded which). The CDR3 coding sequence is TGTGCCAGCAGTTACTCGCACGCCTATTTGAACACCGGGGAGCTGTTTTTT. Its protein is CASSYSHAYLNTGELFF.